These 19 T cell receptor beta chains share one sample of origin, sequenced in a study of OX40 agonist ivuxolimab in advanced cancers. The library came from the immunoSEQ multiplex PCR assay. Imported from immuneACCESS, the table was reduced by TCRdb to in-frame sequences with V and J called. These copies leave out some clones; in studies compared against another copy, an unresolved V gene accounts for under half, and the cause of the remainder is not known. The sample table records fewer than 90,000 clones; around nine tenths of these occur just once. The ten biggest clones cover just over 0.75% of the sample. This sample comprised CD4+ or CD8+ T cells sorted from blood, obtained in a trial of the OX40 agonist ivuxolimab. These receptor sequences come from an adult with an advanced solid tumor such as melanoma, head and neck, liver or kidney cancer.

The chain joins TRBV5-1 to TRBJ2-5, with D unclear. From germline, CDR1 is SGHRS and CDR2 YFSETQ. The CDR3 has 15 amino acids. V was cut by 1 base and J by 4 bases, with 14 bases left in between. In DNA form, the CDR3 reads TGCGCCAGCAGCTTGAGAAATGCACTACGAGAGACCCAGTACTTC. Its protein product is CASSLRNALRETQYF.

The V and J genes are TRBV19 and TRBJ1-2; 8 nucleotides match TRBD1. The J segment lost 4 bases and the V segment lost 5 bases, leaving 3 bases of the junction unmatched. Germline lookup yields CDR1 LNHDA and CDR2 SQIVND (reference sequence). The CDR3 totals 13 residues. CDR3 bases: TGTGCCAGTAGTCAAGACAGGGGCTATGGCTACACCTTC. Protein sequence: CASSQDRGYGYTF.

V usage is TRBV5-1 and J usage is TRBJ2-5; 8 bases fit TRBD2. Germline loops: CDR1 SGHRS, CDR2 YFSETQ. After removal of 2 bases from V and 5 bases from J, the junction contained 11 bases not matched to a gene. The CDR3 covers 16 residues. CDR3 nucleotide sequence: TGCGCCAGCAGCTTATTCGGGAGGGCAGTTGCGGAGACCCAGTACTTC. Encoded protein: CASSLFGRAVAETQYF.

The genes are TRBV10-1 and TRBJ1-2; D is unclear. The CDR3 contains 14 residues. V lost 7 bases, J lost 0 bases, and 12 bases lay in between. Germline V gene data show CDR1 as WNHNN and CDR2 as SYGVQD (reference sequence). The CDR3 DNA sequence: TGCGCCAGCATACGGTGGCCTCCTAACTATGGCTACACCTTC. Its protein product is CASIRWPPNYGYTF.

The gene calls are TRBV11-1 and TRBJ1-1; a weak D match, TRBD1 (6 bases). Trimming took off 5 bases at V and 0 bases at J, with 22 bases between the two ends. The CDR3 has 18 residues. Germline CDR1 is SGHAT and CDR2 is FQDESV (reference sequence). CDR3 nucleotides: TGTGCCAGCAGCCCGGGGGGGCGGGGCACGATCCTGAACACTGAAGCTTTCTTT. It encodes CASSPGGRGTILNTEAFF.

This chain uses TRBV7-9 with TRBJ2-7, with 10 bases identical to TRBD2. The CDR3 sequence is 16 residues long. V lost 2 bases and J lost 6; bases outside the gene matches: 10. The germline gives CDR1 SEHNR, CDR2 FQNEAQ (reference sequence). The chain's CDR3 is CASSLQAGGPSIEQYF. CDR3 DNA sequence: TGTGCCAGCAGCTTACAAGCGGGGGGGCCGTCCATCGAGCAGTACTTC.

The chain joins TRBV6-5 to TRBJ2-7; D tentatively fits TRBD1 or TRBD2 (5 bases each). V lost 9 bases and J 1 base, leaving 13 bases between the germline ends. The CDR3 is 13 residues long. Germline CDR1 is MNHEY and CDR2 is SVGAGI. The CDR3 sequence is CASAGTDSYEQYF. The CDR3, as DNA: TGTGCCAGTGCCGGGACGGATTCCTACGAGCAGTACTTC.

This clone appeared a few times. The chain links TRBV14 to TRBJ2-3; TRBD1 agrees at 8 bases. The CDR3 runs to 16 residues. The V segment lost 4 bases and the J segment 5 bases; nucleotides outside the gene matches: 11. The germline CDR1 and CDR2 sequences are SGHDN and FVKESK. In DNA, the CDR3 is TGTGCCAGCAGCCTCACAGGGGGTTGGAGGGGAGATACGCAGTATTTT. Translation: CASSLTGGWRGDTQYF.

The chain employs TRBV18 and TRBJ1-2; tentative D call: TRBD1 (5 bases). The CDR3 length is 13 residues. V gave up 3 bases and J gave up 10 bases, with 15 bases separating them. Germline assignment: CDR1 KGHSH and CDR2 LQKENI. For the CDR3, the DNA is TGTGCCAGCTCACCCCTTGATCAGGGAGACTACACCTTC. Amino acids: CASSPLDQGDYTF.

The chain couples TRBV19 to TRBJ2-5; the match to TRBD2 covers 10 bases. Trimming removed 2 bases from V and 4 bases from J; junction bases left unmatched: 13. The CDR3 spans 18 residues. Germline V CDR1 and CDR2: LNHDA, SQIVND (reference sequence). CDR3 amino acids: CASSIRLAGVTIPETQYF. CDR3 DNA: TGTGCCAGTAGTATAAGGCTAGCGGGGGTTACCATCCCAGAGACCCAGTACTTC.

The V gene is TRBV7-2, the J gene TRBJ1-4; D gene unclear. This CDR3 has 13 residues. The germline CDR1 and CDR2 sequences are SGHTA and FQGNSA. Trimming shortened V by 3 bases and J by 8 bases, and 10 bases separated the two germline ends. CDR3 in amino acids: CASSLVKDEKLFF. The DNA of the CDR3 is TGTGCCAGCAGCTTGGTCAAGGACGAAAAACTGTTTTTT.

This sequence joins TRBV29-1 and TRBJ2-7, with D unresolved. The V end was cut by 2 bases, the J end by 4 bases, with 9 bases between. The CDR3 sequence is 12 residues long. Germline CDR1 SQVTM, CDR2 ANQGSEA. CDR3 sequence (DNA): TGCAGCGTTGAACTAGATGGGTACGAGCAGTACTTC. It translates to CSVELDGYEQYF.

The V call is TRBV28, the J call TRBJ2-5; the match to TRBD2 covers 7 bases. After removal of 7 bases from V and 11 bases from J, the junction contained 16 bases not matched to a gene. The CDR3 totals 14 residues. The germline CDR1 and CDR2 sequences are MDHEN and SYDVKM. The CDR3 coding sequence is TGTGCCAGCAACCCTGGCGGGAGCCCGGTAGAGCAGTACTTC. Translation: CASNPGGSPVEQYF.

The chain carries TRBV5-4 and TRBJ2-5; TRBD2 agrees at 10 bases. J was trimmed by 5 bases and V by 4 bases; bases with no gene match: 5. Germline loops: CDR1 SGHNT, CDR2 YYREEE (reference sequence). The CDR3 sequence is 14 residues long. The CDR3 nucleotides read TGTGCCAGCAGCCTAGCGGGGGCCCCGGAGACCCAGTACTTC. Protein product: CASSLAGAPETQYF.

A single count supports this clone. V is TRBV14 and J is TRBJ2-7, with D tentatively TRBD2 (6 bases). Germline loops: CDR1 SGHDN, CDR2 FVKESK. CDR3 size: 14 residues. The V end lost 4 bases, the J end lost 2 bases, and 12 bases lay between the germline ends. CDR3 coding DNA: TGTGCCAGCAGCCTACGGACGGGGGCCTACGAGCAGTACTTC. Protein: CASSLRTGAYEQYF.

This clone was seen a single time. The chain has TRBV5-1 and TRBJ2-1; 9 nucleotides line up with TRBD1. V lost 9 bases, J lost 6 bases, and 10 bases stayed unmatched. The V gene's germline CDR1 is SGHRS and CDR2 YFSETQ. The CDR3 has 14 residues. CDR3 residues: CATQPGQGPNEQFF. CDR3 sequence (DNA): TGCGCCACCCAACCGGGACAGGGACCCAATGAGCAGTTCTTC. Based on the CDR3 plus reference TRBV5-1 and TRBJ2-1, the full variable domain is KAGVTQTPRYLIKTRGQQVTLSCSPISGHRSVSWYQQTPGQGLQFLFEYFSETQRNKGNFPGRFSGRQFSNSRSEMNVSTLELGDSALYLCATQPGQGPNEQFFGPGTRLTVL.

The V call is TRBV9, the J call TRBJ1-6; no firm D call. Deletions cut 0 bases from V and 9 bases from J, with 19 bases between. This CDR3 has 17 residues. CDR1 is SGDLS, CDR2 YYNGEE, per germline. CDR3 sequence reads: CASSVGDDSRGSSPLHF. Here the CDR3 DNA reads TGTGCCAGCAGCGTAGGCGATGACTCTAGAGGTAGTTCACCCCTCCACTTT. The variable domain in full, completed from reference TRBV9 and TRBJ1-6, reads DSGVTQTPKHLITATGQRVTLRCSPRSGDLSVYWYQQSLDQGLQFLIQYYNGEERAKGNILERFSAQQFPDLHSELNLSSLELGDSALYFCASSVGDDSRGSSPLHFGNGTRLTVT.

The chain carries TRBV5-1 and TRBJ2-5; the D call may be TRBD1 or TRBD2 (5 bases each). V lost 4 bases and J 4 bases, leaving 8 bases between the germline ends. Germline V gives CDR1 SGHRS, CDR2 YFSETQ. This CDR3 spans 12 amino acids. The CDR3 sequence is CASSPGGETQYF. For the CDR3, the DNA is TGCGCCAGCAGCCCTGGGGGAGAGACCCAGTACTTC. Full variable domain (rest looked up from reference TRBV5-1 and TRBJ2-5): KAGVTQTPRYLIKTRGQQVTLSCSPISGHRSVSWYQQTPGQGLQFLFEYFSETQRNKGNFPGRFSGRQFSNSRSEMNVSTLELGDSALYLCASSPGGETQYFGPGTRLLVL.

This chain connects TRBV30 to TRBJ1-6; D remains ambiguous. Trimming stripped 3 bases from V and 8 bases from J, with 14 bases between. The CDR3 spans 14 residues. Germline CDR1 GTSNPN, CDR2 SVGIG (reference sequence). CDR3 bases: TGTGCCTGGAGACCGGGAGGGTTGGATTCACCCCTCCACTTT. This codes for CAWRPGGLDSPLHF. Full variable domain (rest looked up from reference TRBV30 and TRBJ1-6): SQTIHQWPATLVQPVGSPLSLECTVEGTSNPNLYWYRQAAGRGLQLLFYSVGIGQISSEVPQNLSASRPQDRQFILSSKKLLLSDSGFYLCAWRPGGLDSPLHFGNGTRLTVT.